Listed below are T cell receptor beta chains from one sample, sequenced in a study of cytomegalovirus exposure and HLA in healthy donors. Sequencing used immunoSEQ multiplex PCR; TCRdb keeps in-frame clones, though not all of them. The sample yields 150,000 or so clones, around four fifths seen once. Material: PBMCs. These receptors came from a male donor in good health and CMV-seronegative. The conserved cysteine and the conserved F or W are not part of the CDR3 here.

cdr3_aa | j_call | v_call
ASSQVGPGQIHEQY | TRBJ2-7 | TRBV14
ASSVEGVSYNEQF | TRBJ2-1 | TRBV9
ATSLTSGASPQY | TRBJ2-5 | TRBV15
ASSHRRLNTEAF | TRBJ1-1 | TRBV28
ASSQGLGQPQH | TRBJ1-5 | TRBV14
ATSEELNRQNEQF | TRBJ2-1 | TRBV15
ASSQGTGRETQY | TRBJ2-5 | TRBV19
ASSFLPGDPKETQY | TRBJ2-5 | TRBV11-2
ASSLETFFAEDYGYT | TRBJ1-2 | TRBV5-1
ASSVADSYERY | TRBJ2-7 | TRBV9
ASSLGPGATYEQY | TRBJ2-7 | TRBV5-1
ASSDPSTGRNTDTQY | TRBJ2-3 | TRBV6-4
ASSRGAATDTQY | TRBJ2-3 | TRBV7-3
SSSSEYGYT | TRBJ1-2 | TRBV7-9
ASSLVPGGDVYEQY | TRBJ2-7 | TRBV5-1
ASRRRVGGNQPQH | TRBJ1-5 | TRBV28
ASSPRGGTYEQY | TRBJ2-7 | TRBV7-2
ASSPQRLAGDEQY | TRBJ2-7 | TRBV7-6
ASSFSGVDNSPPH | TRBJ1-6 | TRBV28
ASSQAPGSGQY | TRBJ2-7 | TRBV28
ASRAKRDGRYEQY | TRBJ2-7 | TRBV23-1
ASSQDLSGVPLLGGELF | TRBJ2-2 | TRBV4-3
ASSLSRETQY | TRBJ2-5 | TRBV7-2
ASSQDQRGEQY | TRBJ2-7 | TRBV11-3
ASSFGGAGGPRNEQF | TRBJ2-1 | TRBV27
ASSRTSGGALHEQF | TRBJ2-1 | TRBV6-4
ASVPRQGSIGSNQPQH | TRBJ1-5 | TRBV28
ASSAGGSSGNTIY | TRBJ1-3 | TRBV13
ASSLRLAGALSTDTQY | TRBJ2-3 | TRBV4-1
ASSASVNYGYT | TRBJ1-2 | TRBV9
AWSRDSINQPQH | TRBJ1-5 | TRBV30
ASSYRGQSASGYT | TRBJ1-2 | TRBV6-5
ASSQWTGSSYNSPLH | TRBJ1-6 | TRBV14
ASTIQGYQPQH | TRBJ1-5 | TRBV6-1
ASREGPVGTKNIQY | TRBJ2-4 | TRBV7-8
ASSVIQGPAANYGYT | TRBJ1-2 | TRBV11-2
ASSQDLAGDNTGELF | TRBJ2-2 | TRBV4-2
ASSSGQGVQGSGNTIY | TRBJ1-3 | TRBV7-9
ASSWIGGFQETQY | TRBJ2-5 | TRBV7-9
ASSPDLVFYEQY | TRBJ2-7 | TRBV7-8
ASSPQKNTGELF | TRBJ2-2 | TRBV19
ASSLELRDRGVLNGYT | TRBJ1-2 | TRBV7-2
SVPLGRLAGLDEQF | TRBJ2-1 | TRBV29-1
ASSLDGTSTDTQY | TRBJ2-3 | TRBV5-5